A selection of T cell receptor beta chains follows, all from one sample in a study of blood T cells in healthy people across ages. TCRdb fed the 5' RACE reads into MiXCR, producing one record per CDR3 protein. Here the sample spans approximately 800,000 distinct CDR3 sequences, roughly 56% being singletons. The sample was blood. These receptors all come from a man between 40 and 49 years old in good health. CDR3s include the opening cysteine and the closing phenylalanine or tryptophan. The order of the fields is J gene, clone size, D gene, V gene, CDR3 DNA, CDR3 protein. A D gene is named only where the DNA matches it firmly. A clone size is listed for some rows: how often the clone was seen (once, few, many), or a class if it is expanded.

J gene: TRBJ2-3
clone size: -
D gene: -
V gene: TRBV28
CDR3 DNA: TGTGCCAGCAGAGGGGTGGCAGATACGCAGTATTTT
CDR3 protein: CASRGVADTQYF

J gene: TRBJ2-7
clone size: -
D gene: TRBD2
V gene: TRBV20-1
CDR3 DNA: TGCAGTGCAACGATAAGACTAGCGGGTGCCTCCTACGAGCAGTACTTC
CDR3 protein: CSATIRLAGASYEQYF

J gene: TRBJ2-5
clone size: -
D gene: -
V gene: TRBV20-1
CDR3 DNA: TGCAGTGCTAGAACCAGGAACTACGGGCAGTACTTC
CDR3 protein: CSARTRNYGQYF

J gene: TRBJ1-5
clone size: -
D gene: -
V gene: TRBV18
CDR3 DNA: TGTGCCAGCTCACCACGCACAGGGCCTGACCAGCCCCAGCATTTT
CDR3 protein: CASSPRTGPDQPQHF

J gene: TRBJ2-3
clone size: few
D gene: -
V gene: TRBV12-5
CDR3 DNA: TGTGCTAGTGGTTTGGGGGCTGGTCCCGATGGGGATACGCAGTATTTT
CDR3 protein: CASGLGAGPDGDTQYF

J gene: TRBJ2-1
clone size: -
D gene: -
V gene: TRBV9
CDR3 DNA: TGTGCCAGCAGCGTAGGGGGGGTGGACGGTTGGTGGCAGTTCTTC
CDR3 protein: CASSVGGVDGWWQFF

J gene: TRBJ2-1
clone size: once
D gene: -
V gene: TRBV12-3/TRBV12-4
CDR3 DNA: TGTGCCAGCAGGCTATCCTACAATGAGCAGTTCTTC
CDR3 protein: CASRLSYNEQFF

J gene: TRBJ1-6
clone size: -
D gene: -
V gene: TRBV27
CDR3 DNA: TGTGCCAGCAGTACCAGTCTTGAGGTGGATTCACCCCTCCACTTT
CDR3 protein: CASSTSLEVDSPLHF

J gene: TRBJ2-3
clone size: -
D gene: -
V gene: TRBV7-2
CDR3 DNA: TGTGCCAGCAGACGAGACAACACAGATACGCAGTATTTT
CDR3 protein: CASRRDNTDTQYF

J gene: TRBJ2-5
clone size: few
D gene: TRBD2
V gene: TRBV11-2
CDR3 DNA: TGTGCCAGCAGCTTATACGTCGGCGGGAGGGGGTTGGGGGAGACCCAGTACTTC
CDR3 protein: CASSLYVGGRGLGETQYF

J gene: TRBJ2-3
clone size: -
D gene: -
V gene: TRBV20-1
CDR3 DNA: TGCAGTGCTAGTCAGTTAAAAAAAGATAGCACAGATACGCAGTATTTT
CDR3 protein: CSASQLKKDSTDTQYF

J gene: TRBJ2-5
clone size: few
D gene: -
V gene: TRBV3-1
CDR3 DNA: TGTGCCAGCAGCCAAGATGCTGCGTTTAGCGAGACCCAGTACTTC
CDR3 protein: CASSQDAAFSETQYF

J gene: TRBJ2-1
clone size: -
D gene: TRBD2
V gene: TRBV9
CDR3 DNA: TGTGCCAGCAGCTTGGGACTAGCGGGGACGCAGTTCTTC
CDR3 protein: CASSLGLAGTQFF

J gene: TRBJ2-3
clone size: -
D gene: -
V gene: TRBV7-2
CDR3 DNA: TGTGCCAGCAGCTTGGGGTTAGGTTTCACAGATACGCAGTATTTT
CDR3 protein: CASSLGLGFTDTQYF

J gene: TRBJ2-7
clone size: few
D gene: -
V gene: TRBV12-3/TRBV12-4
CDR3 DNA: TGTGCCAGCAGTACCCAGCGGGAGCAGTACTTC
CDR3 protein: CASSTQREQYF

J gene: TRBJ2-1
clone size: once
D gene: -
V gene: TRBV29-1
CDR3 DNA: TGCAGCGTTGACGGCAGTGGTACGCTGGGGGGTGTTGAGCAGTTCTTC
CDR3 protein: CSVDGSGTLGGVEQFF

J gene: TRBJ2-4
clone size: -
D gene: TRBD2
V gene: TRBV20-1
CDR3 DNA: TGCAGTGCTTTCTCTTTGGGACTAGCGGGGGACTTGGGAAACATTCAGTACTTC
CDR3 protein: CSAFSLGLAGDLGNIQYF

J gene: TRBJ2-1
clone size: -
D gene: TRBD2
V gene: TRBV11-2
CDR3 DNA: TGTGCCAGCAGCTTCGGTAGGACTAGAACTGAGCAGTTCTTC
CDR3 protein: CASSFGRTRTEQFF

J gene: TRBJ2-6
clone size: -
D gene: TRBD1
V gene: TRBV7-9
CDR3 DNA: TGTGCCAGCAGCTCACCGGGACAGGGGTTTGGGGCCAACGTCCTGACTTTC
CDR3 protein: CASSSPGQGFGANVLTF

J gene: TRBJ2-1
clone size: once
D gene: TRBD1
V gene: TRBV7-9
CDR3 DNA: TGTGCCAGCAGCCAGACAGGGGGCGCGAATAATGAGCAGTTCTTC
CDR3 protein: CASSQTGGANNEQFF

J gene: TRBJ1-1
clone size: -
D gene: TRBD1
V gene: TRBV27
CDR3 DNA: TGTGCCAGCAGTTTAGGGCCACAGGGGAGAACTGAAGCTTTCTTT
CDR3 protein: CASSLGPQGRTEAFF

J gene: TRBJ1-2
clone size: -
D gene: -
V gene: TRBV28
CDR3 DNA: TGTGCCTACCGTGGAGGGGCTACTACTAACTATGGCTACACCTTC
CDR3 protein: CAYRGGATTNYGYTF

J gene: TRBJ2-4
clone size: -
D gene: TRBD2
V gene: TRBV2
CDR3 DNA: TGTGCCAGCAGCCGACTAGCGGGGGGCGGAAACATTCAGTACTTC
CDR3 protein: CASSRLAGGGNIQYF

J gene: TRBJ1-6
clone size: -
D gene: -
V gene: TRBV20-1
CDR3 DNA: TGCAGTGCTAGCTATAGGGATTTATCACCCCTCCACTTT
CDR3 protein: CSASYRDLSPLHF

J gene: TRBJ1-5
clone size: -
D gene: -
V gene: TRBV27
CDR3 DNA: TGTGCCAGCAGTTACGCTCCAGGATCCAATCAGCCCCAGCATTTT
CDR3 protein: CASSYAPGSNQPQHF

J gene: TRBJ2-1
clone size: few
D gene: TRBD1
V gene: TRBV6-1
CDR3 DNA: TGTGCCAGCGCGCCCGGGACAGGGGATTACAATGAGCAGTTCTTC
CDR3 protein: CASAPGTGDYNEQFF

J gene: TRBJ2-7
clone size: few
D gene: -
V gene: TRBV7-9
CDR3 DNA: TGTGCCAGCAGTAATGACAGCTACGAGCAGTACTTC
CDR3 protein: CASSNDSYEQYF

J gene: TRBJ2-5
clone size: many
D gene: TRBD1
V gene: TRBV9
CDR3 DNA: TGTGCCAGCAGCGCCGGGACAGGGAATAGAGAGACCCAGTACTTC
CDR3 protein: CASSAGTGNRETQYF

J gene: TRBJ2-7
clone size: -
D gene: -
V gene: TRBV12-3/TRBV12-4
CDR3 DNA: TGTGCCAGCAGTTTAACCGGGGGCCACGAGCAGTACTTC
CDR3 protein: CASSLTGGHEQYF

J gene: TRBJ2-4
clone size: once
D gene: -
V gene: TRBV28
CDR3 DNA: TGTGCCAGCAGACCCCCTCCTACGGGGGCCAAAAACATTCAGTACTTC
CDR3 protein: CASRPPPTGAKNIQYF

J gene: TRBJ2-1
clone size: -
D gene: TRBD1
V gene: TRBV29-1
CDR3 DNA: TGCACCGGGACAGGGAACTACAATGAGCAGTTCTTC
CDR3 protein: CTGTGNYNEQFF

J gene: TRBJ2-5
clone size: -
D gene: -
V gene: TRBV6-6
CDR3 DNA: TGTGCCAGCAGTTTTGAGGGGGGACCTCAAGAGACCCAGTACTTC
CDR3 protein: CASSFEGGPQETQYF

J gene: TRBJ2-6
clone size: -
D gene: -
V gene: TRBV9
CDR3 DNA: TGTGCCAGCAGCTTTGGGGGGCGAGGGTCCTCTGGGGCCAACGTCCTGACTTTC
CDR3 protein: CASSFGGRGSSGANVLTF

J gene: TRBJ2-7
clone size: many
D gene: -
V gene: TRBV7-2
CDR3 DNA: TGTGCCAGCAGCTTAGTTCACTACGAGCAGTACTTC
CDR3 protein: CASSLVHYEQYF

J gene: TRBJ2-1
clone size: -
D gene: -
V gene: TRBV15
CDR3 DNA: TGTGCCACCAGCAGAGATCGTGCTAGCAGCAATGAGCAGTTCTTC
CDR3 protein: CATSRDRASSNEQFF

J gene: TRBJ2-5
clone size: -
D gene: -
V gene: TRBV3-1
CDR3 DNA: TGTGCCAGCAGCCAAGAATCAGTAGGATACCAAGAGACCCAGTACTTC
CDR3 protein: CASSQESVGYQETQYF

J gene: TRBJ1-1
clone size: few
D gene: TRBD1
V gene: TRBV12-3/TRBV12-4
CDR3 DNA: TGTGCCAGCAGTTTACCGCAGGGGGGAAACACTGAAGCTTTCTTT
CDR3 protein: CASSLPQGGNTEAFF

J gene: TRBJ1-1
clone size: -
D gene: -
V gene: TRBV7-2
CDR3 DNA: TGTGCCAGCAGAAAGGACAGAGAGAACACTGAAGCTTTCTTT
CDR3 protein: CASRKDRENTEAFF

J gene: TRBJ1-2
clone size: many
D gene: TRBD1
V gene: TRBV7-2
CDR3 DNA: TGTGCCAGCAGCTTCCGGACAGGGCAGGTTCCCTATGGCTACACCTTC
CDR3 protein: CASSFRTGQVPYGYTF

J gene: TRBJ1-1
clone size: -
D gene: -
V gene: TRBV15
CDR3 DNA: TGTGCCACCAGCCACCCGACAGGGAACACTGAAGCTTTCTTT
CDR3 protein: CATSHPTGNTEAFF

J gene: TRBJ2-1
clone size: -
D gene: -
V gene: TRBV13
CDR3 DNA: TGTGCCAGCAGCCCCCAGGGGATCATCCCTCATGAGCAGTTCTTC
CDR3 protein: CASSPQGIIPHEQFF

J gene: TRBJ1-1
clone size: -
D gene: -
V gene: TRBV6-1
CDR3 DNA: TGTGCCAGCAGTGCTGCGAGACGGAGGCTGAACACTGAAGCTTTCTTT
CDR3 protein: CASSAARRRLNTEAFF

J gene: TRBJ2-5
clone size: -
D gene: -
V gene: TRBV20-1
CDR3 DNA: TGCAGTGCTTTTCCCGGACAGTGGGAGACCCAGTACTTC
CDR3 protein: CSAFPGQWETQYF

J gene: TRBJ2-5
clone size: -
D gene: -
V gene: TRBV7-9
CDR3 DNA: TGTGCCAGCAGCTTAGATTGGGCAGACCTGCAAGAGACCCAGTACTTC
CDR3 protein: CASSLDWADLQETQYF

J gene: TRBJ1-4
clone size: -
D gene: TRBD1
V gene: TRBV28
CDR3 DNA: TGTGCCAGCAGTCTAGACGGGACAGAGAATGAAAAACTGTTTTTT
CDR3 protein: CASSLDGTENEKLFF

J gene: TRBJ2-7
clone size: -
D gene: -
V gene: TRBV7-7
CDR3 DNA: TGTGCTAGCAGCCCCCCGGGTGGGAGCTCCTACAATGAGCAGTACTTC
CDR3 protein: CASSPPGGSSYNEQYF

J gene: TRBJ2-7
clone size: -
D gene: TRBD2
V gene: TRBV5-1
CDR3 DNA: TGCGCCAGCAGCTTGTGGCTAGCGGGAGGGCTAGGATTCGAGCAGTACTTC
CDR3 protein: CASSLWLAGGLGFEQYF

J gene: TRBJ2-3
clone size: -
D gene: -
V gene: TRBV20-1
CDR3 DNA: TGCAGTGCTAGAGTACTTGAATCCACAGATACGCAGTATTTT
CDR3 protein: CSARVLESTDTQYF